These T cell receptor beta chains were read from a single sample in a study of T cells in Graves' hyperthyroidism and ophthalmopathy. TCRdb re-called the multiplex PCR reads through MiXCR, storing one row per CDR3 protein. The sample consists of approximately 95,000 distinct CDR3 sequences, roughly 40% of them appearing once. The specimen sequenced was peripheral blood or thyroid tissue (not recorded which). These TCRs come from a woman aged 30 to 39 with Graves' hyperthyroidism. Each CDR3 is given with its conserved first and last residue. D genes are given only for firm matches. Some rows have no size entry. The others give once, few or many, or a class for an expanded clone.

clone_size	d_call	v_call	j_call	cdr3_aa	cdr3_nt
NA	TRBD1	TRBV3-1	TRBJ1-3	CASSPGTGRDSGNTIYF	TGTGCCAGCTCTCCCGGGACAGGGAGAGACTCTGGAAACACCATATATTTT
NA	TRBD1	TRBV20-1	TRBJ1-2	CSASPGQGGLGYTF	TGCAGTGCTAGCCCGGGACAGGGCGGTTTAGGCTACACCTTC
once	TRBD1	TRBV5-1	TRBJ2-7	CASSFGTGGSSYEQYF	TGCGCCAGCAGCTTTGGGACAGGGGGTTCATCCTACGAGCAGTACTTC
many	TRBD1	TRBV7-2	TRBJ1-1	CASSSDRGGLAFF	TGTGCCAGCAGTTCAGACAGGGGCGGGCTAGCTTTCTTT
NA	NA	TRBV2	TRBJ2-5	CASRGYQETQYF	TGTGCCAGCAGGGGATACCAAGAGACCCAGTACTTC
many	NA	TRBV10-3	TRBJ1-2	CAISKSWREYGYTF	TGTGCCATCTCAAAGTCCTGGAGGGAATATGGCTACACCTTC
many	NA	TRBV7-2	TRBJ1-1	CASSSFDLSGTEAFF	TGTGCCAGCAGCTCCTTCGATCTCTCGGGCACTGAAGCTTTCTTT
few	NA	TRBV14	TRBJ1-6	CASSQREDTAIRPLHF	TGTGCCAGCAGCCAGAGAGAGGACACGGCGATTCGGCCCCTCCACTTT
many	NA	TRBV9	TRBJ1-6	CASSVDGGPLHF	TGTGCCAGCAGCGTAGACGGGGGACCCCTCCACTTT
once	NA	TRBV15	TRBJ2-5	CATSRDRQGRTQYF	TGTGCCACCAGCAGAGATCGTCAGGGTCGGACCCAGTACTTC
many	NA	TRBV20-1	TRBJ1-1	CSASPLLRGDVTEAFF	TGCAGTGCTAGCCCTCTCCTGCGGGGGGATGTCACTGAAGCTTTCTTT
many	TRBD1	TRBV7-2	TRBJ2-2	CASSLRGLSNTGELFF	TGTGCCAGCAGCTTAAGGGGGCTATCGAACACCGGGGAGCTGTTTTTT
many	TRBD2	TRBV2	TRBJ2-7	CASSPSGSGKNEQYF	TGTGCCAGCAGCCCCTCGGGTAGCGGGAAAAATGAGCAGTACTTC
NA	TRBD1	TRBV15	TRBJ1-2	CATSSRGTGDGYTF	TGTGCCACCAGCAGCCGCGGGACAGGGGATGGCTACACCTTC
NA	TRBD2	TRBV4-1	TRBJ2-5	CASSQEIAGVGETQYF	TGCGCCAGCAGCCAAGAAATAGCGGGAGTGGGAGAGACCCAGTACTTC
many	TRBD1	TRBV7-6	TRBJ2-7	CASSPGTGPYEQYF	TGTGCCAGCAGCCCCGGGACAGGGCCCTACGAGCAGTACTTC
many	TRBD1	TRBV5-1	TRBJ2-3	CASSLGTANTDTQYF	TGCGCCAGCAGCCTAGGGACAGCTAACACAGATACGCAGTATTTT
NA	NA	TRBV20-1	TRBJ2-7	CSARPGLRISYEQYF	TGCAGTGCTAGACCAGGACTGAGAATCTCCTACGAGCAGTACTTC
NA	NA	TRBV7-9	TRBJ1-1	CASSATEGLDTEAFF	TGTGCCAGCAGCGCCACTGAGGGGCTGGACACTGAAGCTTTCTTT
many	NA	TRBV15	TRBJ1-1	CATSTASTEAFF	TGTGCCACCAGCACGGCGAGCACTGAAGCTTTCTTT
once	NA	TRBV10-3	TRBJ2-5	CAISRDREDQPQYF	TGTGCCATCAGCCGAGACAGGGAGGATCAGCCCCAGTACTTC
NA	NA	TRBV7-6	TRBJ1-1	CASSLAGTSTEAFF	TGTGCCAGCAGCTTAGCCGGGACGAGCACTGAAGCTTTCTTT
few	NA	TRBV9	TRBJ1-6	CASSEFVTVGSPLHF	TGTGCCAGCAGTGAATTTGTCACCGTAGGTTCACCCCTCCACTTT
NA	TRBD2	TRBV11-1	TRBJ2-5	CASSLGRGNQETQYF	TGTGCCAGCAGCTTAGGGCGGGGGAACCAAGAGACCCAGTACTTC
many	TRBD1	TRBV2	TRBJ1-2	CATTGQGIDYGYTF	TGTGCCACGACAGGACAGGGAATTGACTATGGCTACACCTTC
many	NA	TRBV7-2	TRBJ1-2	CASSLGPYRLYGYTF	TGTGCCAGCAGCTTAGGGCCATACAGACTCTATGGCTACACCTTC
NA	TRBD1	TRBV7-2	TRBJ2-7	CASGQGPNEQYF	TGTGCCAGCGGACAGGGGCCAAACGAGCAGTACTTC
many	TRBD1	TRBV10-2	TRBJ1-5	CASSESMGQYSNQPQHF	TGCGCCAGCAGTGAGTCGATGGGACAGTATAGCAATCAGCCCCAGCATTTT
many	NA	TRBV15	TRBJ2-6	CATQAGANVLTF	TGTGCCACCCAAGCAGGGGCCAACGTCCTGACTTTC
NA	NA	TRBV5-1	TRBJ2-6	CASSLGPAEAF	TGTGCCAGCAGCTTGGGTCCAGCTGAAGCTTTC
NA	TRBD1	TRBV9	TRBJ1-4	CASSRDGTGSEKLFF	TGTGCCAGCAGCAGGGACGGGACAGGGTCAGAAAAACTGTTTTTT
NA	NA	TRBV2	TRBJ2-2	CASKDDSDTGELFF	TGTGCCAGCAAGGATGACTCCGACACCGGGGAGCTGTTTTTT
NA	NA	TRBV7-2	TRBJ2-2	CASSRKTGGELFF	TGTGCCAGCAGCCGCAAGACCGGCGGGGAGCTGTTTTTT
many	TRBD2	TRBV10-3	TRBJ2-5	CAISETSGIEETQYF	TGTGCCATCAGTGAGACTAGCGGGATAGAAGAGACCCAGTACTTC
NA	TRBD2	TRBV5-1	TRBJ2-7	CASRSGGYEQYF	TGCGCCAGCAGGTCGGGAGGGTACGAGCAGTACTTC
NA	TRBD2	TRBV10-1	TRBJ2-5	CASSTGTSGIEETQYF	TGCGCCAGCAGCACCGGGACTAGCGGGATAGAAGAGACCCAGTACTTC
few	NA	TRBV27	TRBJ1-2	CASSFEGHIYGYTF	TGTGCCAGCAGTTTCGAGGGACACATCTATGGCTACACCTTC
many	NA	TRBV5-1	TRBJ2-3	CASSLERADTQYF	TGCGCCAGCAGCTTGGAACGGGCAGATACGCAGTATTTT
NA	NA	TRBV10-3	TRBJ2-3	CATRRPEGEDTQYF	TGTGCCACCCGCCGCCCGGAGGGCGAGGATACGCAGTATTTT
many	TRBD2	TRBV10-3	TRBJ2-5	CAIRGTSGYQETQYF	TGTGCCATCAGAGGGACTAGCGGGTACCAAGAGACCCAGTACTTC
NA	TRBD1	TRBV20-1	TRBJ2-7	CSAAGGVTFVSYEQYF	TGCAGTGCTGCAGGGGGCGTAACCTTCGTCTCCTACGAGCAGTACTTC
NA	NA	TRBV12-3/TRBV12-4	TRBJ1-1	CASSLGTLFTQDSANTEAFF	TGTGCCAGCAGTTTAGGTACTCTATTCACCCAAGACAGTGCAAACACTGAAGCTTTCTTT
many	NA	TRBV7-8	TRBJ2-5	CASSLRPQGWETQYF	TGTGCCAGCAGCTTACGTCCGCAGGGCTGGGAGACCCAGTACTTC
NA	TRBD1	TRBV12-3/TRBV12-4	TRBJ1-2	CAIQGTGYTF	TGTGCCATACAGGGGACGGGCTACACCTTC
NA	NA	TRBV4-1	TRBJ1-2	CASSQGSTGSPAPPSQTGSYGYTF	TGCGCCAGCAGCCAAGGAAGTACTGGGTCTCCTGCCCCTCCCTCCCAAACAGGGTCGTATGGCTACACCTTC
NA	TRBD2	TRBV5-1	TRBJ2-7	CASSFSGGTYEQYF	TGCGCCAGCAGCTTTAGCGGGGGTACCTACGAGCAGTACTTC
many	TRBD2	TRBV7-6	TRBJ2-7	CASSLRGTSGIHEQYF	TGTGCCAGCAGCTTACGGGGGACTAGCGGGATCCACGAGCAGTACTTC